This TCR beta chain was documented in a study of human T cells and chemical hapten exposure. Regarding the study as a whole: High-frequency TCRs, those above 1 in 1000, stayed the same after DPC sensitization.

This clonotype was seen repeatedly, ten times or more. Antigen specificity is unknown. Documented time point: patch test 3, about 24 weeks after DPC sensitization. Treatment here: therapeutic diphenylcyclopropenone sensitization with weekly scalp DPC. Unique molecular identifiers were linked by the library to individual cDNA molecules. Authors' methods: Around 97,000 TCRs per sample was the median, with a range of roughly 23,224 to 690,600. One entry per CDR3 protein results from TCRdb running MiXCR on the RACE reads. The V and J calls, along with clone size, are taken from TCRdb and not from the paper's own processing. The sample contains roughly 62,000 distinct CDR3 sequences, approximately 13% of which appear only once. CDR3 length: 13 amino acids. Trimming removed 1 base from V and 4 bases from J, with 7 bases in between.

The sequence came from a young man with alopecia areata. Some clones in this sample may be carry-over from other donors' samples. This chain connects TRBV12-3 or TRBV12-4 to TRBJ1-1; D unresolved. The input for sequencing was whole blood, taken in connection with sensitization to the hapten diphenylcyclopropenone (DPC). As DNA, the CDR3 is TGTGCCAGCAGTTTAGGGGGTCCCACTGAAGCTTTCTTT. Amino acids: CASSLGGPTEAFF.